This T cell receptor (beta chain) came from a study of cytomegalovirus exposure and HLA in healthy donors. The CDR3 has 15 residues. Trimming cost V 1 base and J 7 bases; bases outside gene matches: 4. From germline, CDR1 is LGHNA and CDR2 YSLEER. Those who donated were healthy bone marrow donors. The primer mix had 60 Vbeta and 13 Jbeta primers. Clones were sequenced by immunoSEQ multiplex PCR, and TCRdb holds only the in-frame ones, with some missing. Of approximately 170,000 clones in the sample, approximately 81% were seen once. This sequence originates from a male donor in good health and CMV-seronegative. Sequencing input: PBMCs. The genes are TRBV4-3 and TRBJ1-6, with 7 bases identical to TRBD1. DNA of the CDR3: TGCGCCAGCAGCCAAGGTTCACAGGGGAATTCACCCCTCCACTTT. This encodes CASSQGSQGNSPLHF.